The TCR beta chain under discussion was sequenced for a study of pediatric ulcerative colitis (dated by TCRdb to between 2018 and 2021). Notes on the research overall: Among the ulcerative colitis patients, several had pancolitis and two had left-sided colitis, and histology in every patient was consistent with ulcerative colitis. By Pediatric Ulcerative Colitis Activity Index, mild disease was classified in a couple of patients, moderate disease in several and acute severe colitis in three. From 8 to 10 newly diagnosed, treatment-naive pediatric ulcerative colitis patients and a handful of non-IBD control children, paired blood and rectal samples were collected. What the study reported, not specific to this receptor: A couple of patients' blood samples yielded substantially fewer templates for technical reasons and were excluded from blood-rectal overlap analysis. A couple of rectal CDR3 clonotypes were found in every ulcerative colitis patient but in no control. The healthy control group was small, consisting of only a handful of individuals. Compared with controls, ulcerative colitis patients showed significantly higher autologous blood-rectal clonal overlap, a finding that suggests increased T cell trafficking to inflamed tissue. Because repertoires were derived from total lymphocyte DNA, patterns in rare subsets such as regulatory T cells may not have been reflected. Rectal repertoire features separated controls, mild-moderate and acute severe colitis patients; acute severe colitis showed reduced rectal diversity due to clonal expansions.

V and J are truncated by 4 bases and 1 base respectively, leaving an intervening sequence of 14 bases. The CDR3 contains 15 residues, cysteine and phenylalanine counted. Solely the CDR3 DNA is kept, with 45 bases framed from the first base. Reading the germline V gene gives CDR1 SGDLS and CDR2 YYNGEE. Before the diagnostic colonoscopy, none of the ulcerative colitis patients had been given immunosuppressive medication. Blood was sampled at the same time as the colonoscopy. The Wizard kit (Promega) was used to extract genomic DNA from the blood and intestinal samples. Rearranged CDR3 beta regions were amplified from genomic DNA with multiplex V and J primers using the immunoSEQ TRB Survey service. To keep sequencing depth equal across samples, survey-level depth of up to 500,000 reads per sample was applied. The libraries were purified and pooled, then sequenced using Illumina technology. As for the authors' bioinformatics: Productive clonality, sample overlap, pairwise scatters, CDR3 beta length, V/D/J gene usage and productiveness were all assessed with the immunoSEQ online tools. Alongside Shannon and Simpson indices, calculated diversity was computed as the number of unique rearrangements divided by total templates, multiplied by 100. For principal component analysis, Z-score normalized data were analyzed with the R prcomp function and the ggbiplot package. Blood-rectal clonal overlap within each subject was quantified with Morisita's index. Drawn from immuneACCESS, this table holds only the in-frame rearrangements with V and J called that TCRdb kept. Clones are partly lost; checked studies trace under half to an unresolved V gene and leave the rest unexplained. V and J calls and clone size come straight from that table; D and trimming were deduced from the DNA. The sample includes fewer than 45,000 clones, with roughly 80% observed a single time. The leading ten clones occupy roughly 23% of the sample.

This clone turned up a few times. No cognate antigen has been identified for it. There are no base qualities to consult, and no much larger clone falls within one base. Sequencing input: blood. The sequence joins TRBV9 to TRBJ1-1; TRBD1 is perhaps the D gene, given 5 matching bases. This TCR was recovered from a girl under 18 with moderate ulcerative colitis. The DNA is as follows: TGTGCCAGCAGCATCGGACAAAGGTCGAACACTGAAGCTTTCTTT. Its product reads: CASSIGQRSNTEAFF.